One sample yielded the 19 T cell receptor beta chains listed below, sequenced in a study of shared clonotypes between healthy human individuals. Selected positively for CCR7 and CD45RO-negative, naive CD8 cells excluded terminally differentiated effector memory CD45RA+ cells. Generated by immunoSEQ multiplex PCR, the TCRdb table keeps only in-frame clones and is missing some. The sample gives about 580,000 clones, more than 95% of which show up once; 0.3% is in the top ten. The sample comprised naive CD8+ T cells sorted from blood. These receptors originate from a man aged 25 to 40 in good health.

The chain employs TRBV10-3 and TRBJ2-1, with a weak D call TRBD1 (6 bases). The CDR3 totals 15 residues. V dropped 2 bases and J dropped 8 bases, with 16 bases sitting between them. From germline, CDR1 is ENHRY and CDR2 SYGVKD. This CDR3 reads CAISELQQGSYEQFF. CDR3 DNA: TGTGCCATCAGTGAGCTCCAGCAGGGGTCTTATGAGCAGTTCTTC.

A word on this clone: Other DNA sequences in the same sample also yield this CDR3. The chain uses TRBV5-6 and TRBJ2-5; TRBD2 matches 7 bases. There are 13 residues in the CDR3. V shed 2 bases, J shed 5 bases, and the junction held 3 bases outside the gene matches. Germline CDR1 reads SGHDT; CDR2 reads YYEEEE. The CDR3: CASSLLGGETQYF. CDR3 sequence (DNA): TGTGCCAGCAGCTTACTGGGAGGGGAGACCCAGTACTTC. The variable domain in full, completed from reference TRBV5-6 and TRBJ2-5, reads DAGVTQSPTHLIKTRGQQVTLRCSPKSGHDTVSWYQQALGQGPQFIFQYYEEEERQRGNFPDRFSGHQFPNYSSELNVNALLLGDSALYLCASSLLGGETQYFGPGTRLLVL.

In nucleotides, the CDR3 is TGCGCCAGCAGCTTGTCGGGCAGGGGTAGCTCCTACAATGAGCAGTTCTTC. Amino acids: CASSLSGRGSSYNEQFF. This chain links TRBV5-1 with TRBJ2-1; possibly TRBD1 for D (6 bases). Deletions cut 1 base from V and 0 bases from J, with 14 bases between. This CDR3 region has 17 residues. Germline CDR1 reads SGHRS; CDR2 reads YFSETQ. The full variable domain, its missing parts supplied by reference TRBV5-1 and TRBJ2-1, is KAGVTQTPRYLIKTRGQQVTLSCSPISGHRSVSWYQQTPGQGLQFLFEYFSETQRNKGNFPGRFSGRQFSNSRSEMNVSTLELGDSALYLCASSLSGRGSSYNEQFFGPGTRLTVL.

In DNA, the CDR3 is TGTGCCAGCAGCTTAGCGGGGGAGGGTTTAGGAGAGACCCAGTACTTC. This sequence encodes CASSLAGEGLGETQYF. The chain recombines TRBV7-6 with TRBJ2-5, with TRBD2 identical over 7 bases. V was clipped by 0 bases and J by 4 bases; unmatched bases: 8. The CDR3 is 16 residues long. Germline CDR1 SGHVS, CDR2 FNYEAQ.

This sequence joins TRBV5-4 and TRBJ2-7, with 7 nucleotides matching TRBD1. Germline V gene data show CDR1 as SGHNT and CDR2 as YYREEE (reference sequence). The CDR3 totals 14 residues. Trimming removed 4 bases from V and 2 bases from J; junction bases left unmatched: 6. The CDR3 here is CASSSGQAPYEQYF. Here the CDR3 DNA reads TGTGCCAGCAGCAGTGGACAGGCACCCTACGAGCAGTACTTC.

The chain employs TRBV21-1 and TRBJ1-2; TRBD1 reflects the table's D call only, with no check against the DNA. TRBV21-1 is given as a pseudogene. The CDR3 runs 15 residues. The CDR3 DNA is TGTGCCAGCAGCAAAGGGGGTTCACAGGGGTATGGCTACACCTTC. This sequence encodes CASSKGGSQGYGYTF.

The CDR3 nucleotides read TGTGCCAGCTCACCGCAGGTGAATGAGCAGTTCTTC. Protein sequence: CASSPQVNEQFF. The chain uses TRBV18 and TRBJ2-1, with unresolved D. Germline V gene sequence: CDR1 KGHSH, CDR2 LQKENI. CDR3 length equals 12 residues. V gave up 3 bases and J gave up 7 bases, with 7 bases separating them.

This chain connects TRBV28 to TRBJ2-5, with 10 bases lining up with TRBD1. The CDR3 has 15 residues. Germline-derived CDR1 and CDR2 are MDHEN and SYDVKM. V gave up 6 bases and J gave up 1 base; unmatched junction bases: 5. The CDR3 coding sequence is TGTGCCAGCAGACCGGGACAGGGGATCCAAGAGACCCAGTACTTC. This encodes CASRPGQGIQETQYF. Full variable domain (missing parts from reference TRBV28 and TRBJ2-5): DVKVTQSSRYLVKRTGEKVFLECVQDMDHENMFWYRQDPGLGLRLIYFSYDVKMKEKGDIPEGYSVSREKKERFSLILESASTNQTSMYLCASRPGQGIQETQYFGPGTRLLVL.

The chain joins TRBV15 to TRBJ2-2, with 7 positions matching TRBD1. The CDR3 has 14 residues. With V trimmed by 3 bases and J by 4 bases, 2 bases remained unmatched. Germline values: CDR1 LNHNV, CDR2 YYDKDF (reference sequence). The CDR3 region is CATSRSGGTGELFF. The CDR3 DNA reads as TGTGCCACCAGCAGGTCAGGGGGCACCGGGGAGCTGTTTTTT.

The table lists this clone with a count of one. V gene TRBV10-3 combines with J gene TRBJ2-1, with TRBD1 identical over 9 bases. CDR3 size: 14 residues. The trim removed 1 base at V and 8 bases at J, leaving 3 bases unmatched. Germline lookup yields CDR1 ENHRY and CDR2 SYGVKD. The CDR3 here is CAISEWTGADEQFF. CDR3 bases: TGTGCCATCAGTGAGTGGACAGGGGCCGATGAGCAGTTCTTC.

J is TRBJ1-1 and V is TRBV4-1; TRBD1 is a possible D gene (5 bases). The CDR3 length is 14 residues. Germline assignment: CDR1 MGHRA and CDR2 YSYEKL. The V end lost 4 bases, the J end lost 1 base, and 10 bases lay between the germline ends. The CDR3 DNA follows: TGCGCCAGCAGCCTCGGACATTCGAACACTGAAGCTTTCTTT. Translating gives CASSLGHSNTEAFF.

The chain joins TRBV2 to TRBJ2-1, with a possible D match to TRBD2 (6 bases). The germline V gene has CDR1 SNHLY and CDR2 FYNNEI. Trimming took off 3 bases at V and 7 bases at J, with 13 bases between the two ends. The CDR3 contains 14 residues. The CDR3 region has the DNA TGTGCCAGCAGTGATTCCCTAGCGAGAAATGAGCAGTTCTTC. Translated: CASSDSLARNEQFF.

The chain is built from TRBV10-3 and TRBJ2-1; no firm D call. Germline CDR1 is ENHRY and CDR2 is SYGVKD. This CDR3 spans 15 amino acids. Trimming left V 0 bases short and J 1 base short, with 7 bases between. The CDR3 DNA is TGTGCCATCAGTGAGTCACCGGCGTCCTACAATGAGCAGTTCTTC. Translated, it gives CAISESPASYNEQFF.

The genes are TRBV4-1 and TRBJ1-4; 7 positions agree with TRBD1. The CDR3 has 16 residues. CDR1 is MGHRA, CDR2 YSYEKL, per germline. With 1 base clipped from V and 6 bases from J, the junction kept 8 bases outside the gene matches. CDR3 in amino acids: CASSQVYRGFDEKLFF. The CDR3 DNA follows: TGCGCCAGCAGCCAAGTCTACAGGGGCTTTGATGAAAAACTGTTTTTT.

The rearrangement uses TRBV10-3 and TRBJ2-1; 9 nucleotides agree with TRBD1. The germline gives CDR1 ENHRY, CDR2 SYGVKD. J gave up 3 bases and V 6 bases, and 6 bases lay outside the gene matches. The CDR3 length is 15 residues. CDR3 amino acids: CAIRQPGQGYNEQFF. The CDR3 nucleotides read TGTGCCATCAGGCAACCGGGACAGGGCTACAATGAGCAGTTCTTC.

The chain joins TRBV18 to TRBJ2-1; no clear D. CDR3 length equals 12 residues. The germline V gene has CDR1 KGHSH and CDR2 LQKENI. Trimming removed 2 bases at V and 9 bases at J, with 8 bases between. In DNA, the CDR3 is TGTGCCAGCTCACCAGAGACAAGTGAGCAGTTCTTC. It translates to CASSPETSEQFF.

Only one count was recorded for this clone. The chain carries TRBV5-4 and TRBJ2-3; D not resolved. V lost 4 bases and J lost 6, with 15 bases in between. Germline V gene data show CDR1 as SGHNT and CDR2 as YYREEE (reference sequence). The CDR3 loop spans 14 amino acids. The DNA for the CDR3 is TGTGCCAGCAGCCCCCCGGGCGGATGGGATACGCAGTATTTT. It translates to CASSPPGGWDTQYF.

V gene TRBV27 combines with J gene TRBJ2-7, with no clear D. Trimming cost V 2 bases and J 0 bases, with 11 bases left between them. The CDR3 runs 15 residues. Germline V gene sequence: CDR1 MNHEY, CDR2 SMNVEV (reference sequence). This CDR3 is CASSLKVGGSYEQYF. The CDR3, as DNA: TGTGCCAGCAGTTTAAAGGTCGGCGGCTCCTACGAGCAGTACTTC.

The rearrangement joins TRBV7-9 to TRBJ2-1; 9 bases map to TRBD1. V was pared by 5 bases and J by 5 bases, with 7 bases of the junction left unmatched. This CDR3 region has 15 residues. The germline CDR1 and CDR2 sequences are SEHNR and FQNEAQ (reference sequence). The CDR3 DNA is TGTGCCAGCAGCCCGGGACAGGGAACAAACAATGAGCAGTTCTTC. It codes for CASSPGQGTNNEQFF.